The clone carrying this TCR beta chain was observed a handful of times. This specimen belongs to a study of T-cell memory formation after mild COVID-19. The overall study: Largely, TCR clusters stayed within a single donor.

V gave up 2 bases and J gave up 3 bases; unmatched junction bases: 9. The CDR3 extends over 16 amino acids. Germline CDR1 and CDR2: DFQATT and SNEGSKA (reference sequence). 5'RACE, which relied on constant-segment primers, yielded TCR alpha and TCR beta cDNA libraries carrying sample barcodes and UMIs. TCRdb independently ran MiXCR on the 5' RACE reads; one entry per CDR3 protein. The sample consists of about 500,000 distinct CDR3 sequences, around 21% of them appearing once. The chain links TRBV20-1 to TRBJ2-1; 8 bases agree with TRBD2. This clonotype was sampled from an adult woman who had mild COVID-19 (a few samples of this study predate the infection). Cell type and time point are not known. Source material: PBMCs or a T cell subset sorted from them (not recorded which). The CDR3 here is CSARPNSGKIYNEQFF. DNA for the CDR3: TGCAGTGCTAGACCTAATAGCGGGAAAATCTACAATGAGCAGTTCTTC.